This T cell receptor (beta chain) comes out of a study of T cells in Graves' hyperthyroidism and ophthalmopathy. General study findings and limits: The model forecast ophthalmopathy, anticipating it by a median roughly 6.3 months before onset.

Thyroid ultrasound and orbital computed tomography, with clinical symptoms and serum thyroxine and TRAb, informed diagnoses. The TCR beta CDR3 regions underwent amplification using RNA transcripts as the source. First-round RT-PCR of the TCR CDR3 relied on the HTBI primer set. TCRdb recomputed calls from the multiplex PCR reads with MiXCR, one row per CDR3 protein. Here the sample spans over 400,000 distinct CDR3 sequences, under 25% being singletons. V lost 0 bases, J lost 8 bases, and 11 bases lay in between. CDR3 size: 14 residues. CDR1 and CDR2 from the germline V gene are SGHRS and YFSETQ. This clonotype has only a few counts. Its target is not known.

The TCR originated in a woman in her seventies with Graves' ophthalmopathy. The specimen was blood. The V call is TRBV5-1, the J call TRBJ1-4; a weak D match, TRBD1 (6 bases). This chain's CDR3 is CASSLEGEEEKLFF. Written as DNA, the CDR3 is TGCGCCAGCAGCTTGGAGGGGGAAGAGGAAAAACTGTTTTTT.